This T cell receptor (beta chain) comes out of a study of immune cell composition in non-small cell lung cancer. Normal lung sampling was at least 3 cm from the tumour, as distant as possible. TCRdb's table, derived via immunoSEQ multiplex PCR, lists solely in-frame clones and lacks some. The profile shows 3,800 or so clones, 65% to 80% of them singletons. The CDR3 spans 14 residues. Germline V CDR1 and CDR2: MGHDK, SYGVNS. V was pared by 3 bases and J by 8 bases, with 6 bases of the junction left unmatched. What was sequenced was non-adjacent lung tissue. This receptor was taken from a human donor with non-small cell lung cancer. The V call is TRBV25-1, the J call TRBJ2-1; 8 nucleotides match TRBD2. For the CDR3, the DNA is TGTGCCAGCAGTGAGAGCGGGAGCGGCTATGAGCAGTTCTTC. Its protein product is CASSESGSGYEQFF. The full variable domain, rest sourced from reference TRBV25-1 and TRBJ2-1, is EADIYQTPRYLVIGTGKKITLECSQTMGHDKMYWYQQDPGMELHLIHYSYGVNSTEKGDLSSESTVSRIRTEHFPLTLESARPSHTSQYLCASSESGSGYEQFFGPGTRLTVL.